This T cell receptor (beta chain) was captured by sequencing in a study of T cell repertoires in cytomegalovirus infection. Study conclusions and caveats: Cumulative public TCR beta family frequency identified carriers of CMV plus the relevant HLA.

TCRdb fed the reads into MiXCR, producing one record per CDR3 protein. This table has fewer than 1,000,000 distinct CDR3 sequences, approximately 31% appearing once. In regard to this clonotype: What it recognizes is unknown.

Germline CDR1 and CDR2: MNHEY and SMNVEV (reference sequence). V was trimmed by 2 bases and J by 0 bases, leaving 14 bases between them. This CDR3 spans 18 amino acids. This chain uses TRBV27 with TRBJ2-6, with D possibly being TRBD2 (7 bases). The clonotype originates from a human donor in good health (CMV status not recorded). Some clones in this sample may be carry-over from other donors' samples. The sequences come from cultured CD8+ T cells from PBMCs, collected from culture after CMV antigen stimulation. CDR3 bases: TGTGCCAGCAGTTTAGTAGGGGGGGCCATCTCTGGGGCCAACGTCCTGACTTTC. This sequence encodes CASSLVGGAISGANVLTF.